Following are 5 T cell receptor beta chains from one sample sequenced in a study of blood T cell repertoires in COVID-19. Assay used: immunoSEQ multiplex PCR; TCRdb lists only in-frame clones, some missing. This table has about 130,000 clones, approximately 77% appearing once. The sequenced sample was peripheral blood. The source is an elderly man with acute or convalescent COVID-19.

The chain carries TRBV9 and TRBJ2-1; tentatively, D is TRBD2 (7 bases). V was trimmed by 3 bases and J by 11 bases, leaving 24 bases between them. This CDR3 region has 16 residues. Per germline, CDR1 SGDLS and CDR2 YYNGEE. CDR3 sequence reads: CASSAGPGGAITQQFF. The CDR3 DNA reads as TGTGCCAGCAGCGCCGGCCCGGGGGGCGCAATTACTCAGCAGTTCTTC.

This clone was seen ten or more times. This chain joins TRBV7-9 and TRBJ1-4; D may be TRBD1 (6 bases). Trimming pared 4 bases from V and 5 bases from J, leaving 14 bases between. The CDR3 has 15 residues. CDR1 and CDR2 from the germline V gene are SEHNR and FQNEAQ (reference sequence). The CDR3 DNA follows: TGTGCCAGCAGCTCAAACAGGGTAACGAATGAAAAACTGTTTTTT. Amino acid sequence: CASSSNRVTNEKLFF.

The V call is TRBV11-2, the J call TRBJ2-7; D is possibly TRBD2 (5 bases). CDR3 length: 13 amino acids. In germline, CDR1 is SGHAT, CDR2 FQNNGV. The V end lost 5 bases, the J end lost 5 bases, and 13 bases lay between the germline ends. CDR3 nucleotide sequence: TGTGCCAGCAGCACTCGGGCGCGGGACGAGCAGTACTTC. This translates into CASSTRARDEQYF.

This clone appeared a few times. V and J are TRBV6-5 and TRBJ1-5, with 7 positions matching TRBD1. Germline loops: CDR1 MNHEY, CDR2 SVGAGI. The CDR3 sequence is 14 residues long. J gave up 7 bases and V 5 bases, and 8 bases lay outside the gene matches. Here the CDR3 DNA reads TGTGCCAGCAGTACCAGGACAGGCAGGCAGCCCCAGCATTTT. Encoded protein: CASSTRTGRQPQHF.

This chain connects TRBV5-1 to TRBJ2-2, with TRBD1 identical over 9 bases. Trimming took 0 bases from V and 6 from J; bases not matched to a gene: 6. The CDR3 runs to 16 residues. Per germline, CDR1 SGHRS and CDR2 YFSETQ. The CDR3 loop is CASSLATGQGSGELFF. CDR3 DNA: TGCGCCAGCAGCTTGGCCACGGGACAGGGCTCCGGGGAGCTGTTTTTT. Full variable domain (rest looked up from reference TRBV5-1 and TRBJ2-2): KAGVTQTPRYLIKTRGQQVTLSCSPISGHRSVSWYQQTPGQGLQFLFEYFSETQRNKGNFPGRFSGRQFSNSRSEMNVSTLELGDSALYLCASSLATGQGSGELFFGEGSRLTVL.